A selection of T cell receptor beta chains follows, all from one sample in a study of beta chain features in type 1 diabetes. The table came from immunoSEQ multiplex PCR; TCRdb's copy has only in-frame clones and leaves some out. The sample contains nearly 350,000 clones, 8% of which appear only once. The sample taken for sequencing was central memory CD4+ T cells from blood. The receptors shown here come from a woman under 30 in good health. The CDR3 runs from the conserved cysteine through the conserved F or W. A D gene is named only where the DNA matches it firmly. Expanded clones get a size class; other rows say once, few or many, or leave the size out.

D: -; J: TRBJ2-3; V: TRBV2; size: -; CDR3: CASSLTSPRPTDTQYF; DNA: TGTGCCAGCAGCCTGACTTCACCCAGGCCCACAGATACGCAGTATTTT
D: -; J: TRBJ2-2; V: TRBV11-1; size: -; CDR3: CASSATNTGELFF; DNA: TGTGCCAGCAGCGCTACGAACACCGGGGAGCTGTTTTTT
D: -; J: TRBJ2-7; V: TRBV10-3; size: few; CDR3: CARRRDLSSYEQYF; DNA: TGTGCCAGAAGGAGGGACCTCAGCTCCTACGAGCAGTACTTC
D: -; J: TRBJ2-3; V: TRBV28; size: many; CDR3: CASSSYATQYF; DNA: TGTGCCAGCAGTTCTTATGCTACGCAGTATTTT
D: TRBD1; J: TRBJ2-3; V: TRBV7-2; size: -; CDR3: CASSLGTGSTSGDTQYF; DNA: TGTGCCAGCAGCTTAGGGACAGGGTCAACCTCGGGAGATACGCAGTATTTT
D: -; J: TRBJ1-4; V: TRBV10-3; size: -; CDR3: CAISEQGYEKLFF; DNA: TGTGCCATCAGTGAACAGGGATACGAAAAACTGTTTTTT
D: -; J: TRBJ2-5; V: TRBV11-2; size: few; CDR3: CASSLANSGSHEETQYF; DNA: TGTGCCAGCAGCTTAGCCAACAGCGGATCGCACGAAGAGACCCAGTACTTC
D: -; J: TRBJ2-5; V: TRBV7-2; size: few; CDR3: CASSLSRQETQYF; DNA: TGTGCCAGCAGCCTATCCAGGCAAGAGACCCAGTACTTC
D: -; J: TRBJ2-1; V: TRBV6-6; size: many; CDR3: CASQDGTKQFF; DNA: TGTGCCAGCCAAGACGGGACGAAGCAGTTCTTC
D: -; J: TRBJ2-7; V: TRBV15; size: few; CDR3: CATSNNYGQYF; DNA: TGTGCCACCAGCAACAACTACGGGCAGTACTTC